This passage covers 25 T cell receptor beta chains from one sample sequenced in a study of blood T cell repertoires in COVID-19 (dated by TCRdb to the early 2020s). Library preparation used the immunoSEQ multiplex PCR assay. What TCRdb holds here is the immuneACCESS table cut down to in-frame rearrangements. Part of the clones is not present; checked against another copy, under half of the missing clones reflect an unresolved V gene, and the others are unexplained. A total of roughly 25,000 clones appear in this sample, 89% of them only once. The leading ten clones occupy approximately 9.8% of the sample. What was sequenced was peripheral blood. The receptor source for this set is a man between 65 and 80 years old with acute or convalescent COVID-19.

The genes are TRBV5-1 and TRBJ1-4; D is uncertain. Germline lookup yields CDR1 SGHRS and CDR2 YFSETQ. V gave up 4 bases and J gave up 0 bases, with 7 bases separating them. The CDR3 length is 14 residues. Here the CDR3 reads CASSKHSTNEKLFF. The DNA of the CDR3 is TGCGCCAGCAGCAAGCACTCAACTAATGAAAAACTGTTTTTT.

The chain employs TRBV7-9 and TRBJ2-2; 14 positions match TRBD2. The junction had 1 base not matched to a gene; V was cut back by 1 base and J by 6 bases. CDR3 length: 16 amino acids. In germline, CDR1 is SEHNR, CDR2 FQNEAQ (reference sequence). CDR3 DNA sequence: TGTGCCAGCAGCTTAGGACTAGCGGGAGGGTCCGGGGAGCTGTTTTTT. Translation gives CASSLGLAGGSGELFF.

The chain employs TRBV7-2 and TRBJ2-1, with 8 bases aligning to TRBD1. V dropped 3 bases and J dropped 4; count of bases not matched to a gene: 5. This CDR3 region has 15 residues. Germline assignment: CDR1 SGHTA and CDR2 FQGNSA. CDR3 nucleotide sequence: TGTGCCAGCAGCTTTCGACAGGGGCTATACAATGAGCAGTTCTTC. Residues: CASSFRQGLYNEQFF.

This rearrangement joins TRBV3-1 (or the pseudogene TRBV3-2) to TRBJ2-5; TRBD2 is a possible D gene (6 bases). Trimming removed 8 bases at V and 4 bases at J, with 14 bases between. Germline-derived CDR1 and CDR2 are LGHDT and YNNKEL (reference sequence). The CDR3 length is 13 residues. CDR3 protein: CASAGWGVETQYF. The CDR3, as DNA: TGTGCCAGCGCCGGGTGGGGGGTAGAGACCCAGTACTTC.

CDR3 residues: CAWKDSATEAFF. The DNA for the CDR3 is TGTGCCTGGAAGGACAGCGCCACTGAAGCTTTCTTT. The rearrangement links TRBV30 to TRBJ1-1, with a weak D call TRBD1 (6 bases). Trimming took off 4 bases at V and 4 bases at J, with 10 bases between the two ends. Per the germline V gene, CDR1 is GTSNPN and CDR2 is SVGIG (reference sequence). The CDR3 loop spans 12 amino acids.

The rearrangement uses TRBV10-1 and TRBJ2-2; possible D gene TRBD1, 6 bases. Trimming stripped 7 bases from V and 5 bases from J, with 23 bases between. The CDR3 spans 17 residues. Germline CDR1 and CDR2: WNHNN and SYGVQD (reference sequence). This CDR3 is CASIYPGQSLSTGELFF. The CDR3 DNA follows: TGCGCCAGCATCTATCCTGGACAGAGCCTCAGTACCGGGGAGCTGTTTTTT.

The chain has TRBV5-1 and TRBJ2-7; TRBD2 aligns across 9 bases. CDR1 and CDR2 from the germline V gene are SGHRS and YFSETQ. V lost 4 bases, J lost 6 bases, and 8 bases stayed unmatched. The CDR3 extends over 14 amino acids. Here the CDR3 DNA reads TGCGCCAGCAGCCCCGGGACTAGCCTCCTCGAGCAGTACTTC. It codes for CASSPGTSLLEQYF. The full variable domain, its missing parts supplied by reference TRBV5-1 and TRBJ2-7, is KAGVTQTPRYLIKTRGQQVTLSCSPISGHRSVSWYQQTPGQGLQFLFEYFSETQRNKGNFPGRFSGRQFSNSRSEMNVSTLELGDSALYLCASSPGTSLLEQYFGPGTRLTVT.

The chain recombines TRBV7-2 with TRBJ2-5, with D possibly being TRBD2 (5 bases). CDR1 SGHTA and CDR2 FQGNSA come from the germline V gene. Trimming removed 1 base at V and 4 bases at J, with 13 bases between. This CDR3 has 15 amino acids. Here the CDR3 reads CASSLGLGIGETQYF. CDR3 bases: TGTGCCAGCAGCTTAGGCCTCGGGATAGGAGAGACCCAGTACTTC.

The V and J genes are TRBV9 and TRBJ1-2, with 8 bases fitting TRBD1. The CDR3 has 17 amino acids. Looked up from germline, CDR1 is SGDLS and CDR2 is YYNGEE. J gave up 0 bases and V 2 bases, and 9 bases lay outside the gene matches. The CDR3 loop is CASSVNRDRFPNYGYTF. The CDR3 bases are TGTGCCAGCAGCGTGAACCGGGACAGGTTCCCTAACTATGGCTACACCTTC.

This clone was observed a single time. The J gene is TRBJ2-7, the V gene TRBV7-9; tentative D call: TRBD2 (6 bases). CDR3 length equals 13 residues. The germline CDR1 and CDR2 sequences are SEHNR and FQNEAQ (reference sequence). The germline V and J ends were trimmed by 7 bases and 0 bases, with 10 bases remaining between them. This chain's CDR3 is CASTPGGSYEQYF. The DNA for the CDR3 is TGTGCCAGCACCCCCGGGGGCTCCTACGAGCAGTACTTC.

This chain connects TRBV27 to TRBJ2-3; D is perhaps TRBD1 (5 bases). V gave up 0 bases and J gave up 8 bases, with 12 bases separating them. The CDR3 extends over 14 amino acids. Germline V gives CDR1 MNHEY, CDR2 SMNVEV (reference sequence). For the CDR3, the DNA is TGTGCCAGCAGTTTATCTCCCCAACAGGTTACGCAGTATTTT. This encodes CASSLSPQQVTQYF.

This chain links TRBV2 with TRBJ2-7; 12 bases align to TRBD1. The germline CDR1 and CDR2 sequences are SNHLY and FYNNEI. This CDR3 region has 16 residues. The junction had 6 bases not matched to a gene; V was cut back by 4 bases and J by 2 bases. The CDR3: CASSGHRDRGPYEQYF. The CDR3 DNA reads TGTGCCAGCAGTGGCCACCGGGACAGGGGGCCCTACGAGCAGTACTTC.

The J gene is TRBJ2-3, the V gene TRBV2, with 8 bases fitting TRBD2. The CDR3 is 15 residues long. V was pared by 4 bases and J by 2 bases, with 5 bases of the junction left unmatched. Germline lookup yields CDR1 SNHLY and CDR2 FYNNEI. The DNA of the CDR3 is TGTGCCAGCAGTGTTCAGCGGGGGAACACAGATACGCAGTATTTT. Protein sequence: CASSVQRGNTDTQYF.

This clone was observed once. J is TRBJ1-1 and V is TRBV5-5; no clear D gene. Trimming left V 0 bases short and J 3 bases short, with 6 bases between. The CDR3 spans 13 residues. Germline lookup yields CDR1 SGHKS and CDR2 YYEKEE (reference sequence). The CDR3 DNA is TGTGCCAGCAGCTTGGAGCCGCACACTGAAGCTTTCTTT. As protein: CASSLEPHTEAFF. Looking up the rest from reference TRBV5-5 and TRBJ1-1 gives the full variable domain: DAGVTQSPTHLIKTRGQQVTLRCSPISGHKSVSWYQQVLGQGPQFIFQYYEKEERGRGNFPDRFSARQFPNYSSELNVNALLLGDSALYLCASSLEPHTEAFFGQGTRLTVV.

The chain is built from TRBV4-2 and TRBJ1-3; a possible D gene is TRBD1 (6 bases). Germline V gene lookup returns CDR1 LGHNA and CDR2 YNFKEQ. Trimming took off 2 bases at V and 0 bases at J, with 11 bases between the two ends. The CDR3 runs 16 residues. The CDR3 sequence is CASSQLTGPSGNTIYF. Here the CDR3 DNA reads TGTGCCAGCAGCCAACTTACAGGGCCCTCTGGAAACACCATATATTTT.

CDR3 sequence reads: CASTSGQGSNQPQHF. As DNA, the CDR3 is TGTGCCAGTACTAGCGGACAGGGGAGTAATCAGCCCCAGCATTTT. This chain uses TRBV19 with TRBJ1-5, with 9 bases matching TRBD1. The CDR3 extends over 15 amino acids. The germline CDR1 and CDR2 sequences are LNHDA and SQIVND (reference sequence). J lost 4 bases, V lost 7 bases, and 8 bases had no gene match.

The genes are TRBV5-4 and TRBJ2-1, with 8 positions matching TRBD2. This CDR3 region has 15 residues. Losses at the gene ends were 5 bases for V and 5 bases for J; bases not matched to a gene: 9. The V gene's germline CDR1 is SGHNT and CDR2 YYREEE (reference sequence). The CDR3 region is CASRGVAGRDNEQFF. The DNA of the CDR3 is TGTGCCAGCAGGGGTGTAGCGGGGCGGGACAATGAGCAGTTCTTC.

The chain links TRBV27 to TRBJ2-5; TRBD2 agrees at 11 bases. The CDR3 sequence is 16 residues long. Unmatched junction bases numbered 7, after V lost 5 bases and J lost 2 bases. Per the germline V gene, CDR1 is MNHEY and CDR2 is SMNVEV (reference sequence). CDR3 bases: TGTGCCAGCAGTGGTCCAGGGACTAGCGGTCAAGAGACCCAGTACTTC. Its translation is CASSGPGTSGQETQYF.

This rearrangement joins TRBV5-4 to TRBJ1-6, with D unresolved. The CDR3 has 15 amino acids. Per the germline V gene, CDR1 is SGHNT and CDR2 is YYREEE (reference sequence). Trimming stripped 0 bases from V and 7 bases from J, with 11 bases between. The CDR3 protein is CASSLAPGGNSPLHF. In nucleotides, the CDR3 is TGTGCCAGCAGCTTGGCCCCGGGCGGGAATTCACCCCTCCACTTT.

This clone turned up a few times. The chain joins TRBV11-2 to TRBJ1-3, with unresolved D. Germline loops: CDR1 SGHAT, CDR2 FQNNGV. V lost 0 bases to trimming and J lost 5 bases, with 17 bases between them. CDR3 length: 17 residues. The CDR3 coding sequence is TGTGCCAGCAGCTTAGATCCAGATGCGAGGTTCCGAAACACCATATATTTT. This encodes CASSLDPDARFRNTIYF.

The chain carries TRBV12-3 or TRBV12-4 and TRBJ1-2; 7 positions match TRBD1. The CDR3 loop spans 13 amino acids. J lost 7 bases, V lost 8 bases, and 10 bases had no gene match. The CDR3 nucleotides read TGTGCCAGCCGACCGAGGGGGCATGGTGGCTACACCTTC. Protein sequence: CASRPRGHGGYTF.

The chain uses TRBV18 and TRBJ1-1, with TRBD1 as a possible D gene (6 bases). V was clipped by 3 bases and J by 4 bases, with 9 bases between them. The CDR3 has 13 amino acids. Germline assignment: CDR1 KGHSH and CDR2 LQKENI. The chain's CDR3 is CASSPGRGTEAFF. The CDR3, as DNA: TGTGCCAGCTCACCCGGCAGGGGCACTGAAGCTTTCTTT.

This chain uses TRBV30 with TRBJ1-1; TRBD1 matches at 7 bases. Trimming cost V 4 bases and J 0 bases; bases outside gene matches: 8. Germline values: CDR1 GTSNPN, CDR2 SVGIG (reference sequence). The CDR3 has 15 residues. CDR3 nucleotide sequence: TGTGCCTGGAAAAGCCGGGGGACAGTGAACACTGAAGCTTTCTTT. Its protein is CAWKSRGTVNTEAFF.

The chain uses TRBV25-1 and TRBJ1-4; 10 bases fit TRBD1. This CDR3 has 15 residues. Losses at the gene ends were 1 base for V and 6 bases for J; bases not matched to a gene: 2. Germline V gene sequence: CDR1 MGHDK, CDR2 SYGVNS. CDR3: CASSEFGTGDEKLFF. The CDR3 DNA reads TGTGCCAGCAGTGAATTTGGGACAGGGGATGAAAAACTGTTTTTT.

The chain couples TRBV7-9 to TRBJ1-1; tentative D call: TRBD1 (5 bases). V was cut by 3 bases and J by 5 bases, with 22 bases left in between. CDR1 is SEHNR and CDR2 is FQNEAQ in the germline V gene (reference sequence). The CDR3 length is 17 residues. CDR3 loop: CASSFPQIIGVKTEAFF. The CDR3, as DNA: TGTGCCAGCAGCTTCCCTCAAATTATAGGGGTAAAGACTGAAGCTTTCTTT.